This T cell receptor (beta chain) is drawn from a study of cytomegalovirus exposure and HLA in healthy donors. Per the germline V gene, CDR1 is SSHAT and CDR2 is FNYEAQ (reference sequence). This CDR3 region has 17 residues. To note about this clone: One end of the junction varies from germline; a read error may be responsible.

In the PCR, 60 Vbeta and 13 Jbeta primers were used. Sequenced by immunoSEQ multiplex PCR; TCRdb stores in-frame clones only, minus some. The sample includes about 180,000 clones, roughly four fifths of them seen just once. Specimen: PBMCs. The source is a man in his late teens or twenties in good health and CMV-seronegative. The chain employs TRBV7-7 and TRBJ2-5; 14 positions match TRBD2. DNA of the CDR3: TGTGCTAGCAGCCTTCGGACTAGCGGGAGGTACCAAGAGACCCAGTACTTC. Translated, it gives CASSLRTSGRYQETQYF.